A single sample is the source of the 27 T cell receptor beta chains below, sequenced in a study of control samples from healthy donors and cancer patients. Clones were sequenced by immunoSEQ multiplex PCR, and TCRdb holds only the in-frame ones, with some missing. This table has 60,000 to 100,000 clones, approximately 89% appearing once. Material: blood. These receptors came from a middle-aged man in good health.

The V and J genes are TRBV5-8 and TRBJ2-1; D gene unclear. Trimming shortened V by 3 bases and J by 2 bases, and 12 bases separated the two germline ends. Per the germline V gene, CDR1 is SGHTS and CDR2 is YDEGEE. The CDR3 runs to 15 residues. For the CDR3, the DNA is TGTGCCAGCAGCTCGGCAGGTCCTACCTACAATGAGCAGTTCTTC. It yields the protein CASSSAGPTYNEQFF.

The chain carries TRBV12-3 or TRBV12-4 and TRBJ1-3; D call uncertain. V lost 4 bases, J lost 11 bases, and 9 bases lay in between. The CDR3 has 11 residues. CDR3 DNA sequence: TGTGCCAGCAGTTCATCAAGGCCCATATATTTT. Translated: CASSSSRPIYF.

This chain uses TRBV19 with TRBJ2-4, with 8 bases lining up with TRBD1. Germline values: CDR1 LNHDA, CDR2 SQIVND (reference sequence). The V gene end was trimmed by 6 bases and the J gene end by 7 bases; junction bases not matched to a gene: 5. The CDR3 is 13 amino acids. The CDR3 protein is CASSQTGANIQYF. The CDR3 DNA reads as TGTGCCAGTAGCCAGACAGGGGCCAACATTCAGTACTTC.

This chain uses TRBV7-3 with TRBJ1-6, with unresolved D. The V and J ends lost 2 bases and 0 bases respectively, with 11 bases between them. The CDR3 contains 17 residues. Germline V CDR1 and CDR2: SGHTA, FQGTGA. This CDR3 reads CASSLEVESSYNSPLHF. The CDR3 bases are TGTGCCAGCAGCTTAGAAGTGGAGAGCTCCTATAATTCACCCCTCCACTTT.

This rearrangement joins TRBV5-6 to TRBJ2-3; no firm D call. This CDR3 is built from 11 residues. Germline assignment: CDR1 SGHDT and CDR2 YYEEEE. Deletions cut 6 bases from V and 3 bases from J, with 5 bases between. CDR3 sequence: CASTRTDTQYF. The CDR3 DNA reads TGTGCCAGCACTAGGACAGATACGCAGTATTTT.

This clone appeared a single time. The chain is built from TRBV3-1 (or the pseudogene TRBV3-2) and TRBJ2-4; the D is unclear. The CDR3 is made up of 13 amino acids. V gave up 7 bases and J gave up 3 bases, with 10 bases separating them. The germline V gene has CDR1 LGHDT and CDR2 YNNKEL (reference sequence). This chain's CDR3 is CASKELDKNIQYF. CDR3 bases: TGTGCCAGCAAGGAGCTGGACAAAAACATTCAGTACTTC.

This chain links TRBV5-1 with TRBJ2-1; TRBD2 aligns across 10 bases. J lost 9 bases, V lost 4 bases, and 22 bases had no gene match. The CDR3 has 19 amino acids. CDR1 and CDR2 from the germline V gene are SGHRS and YFSETQ. The CDR3 is CASSPGVPSGGARSAEQFF. CDR3 in DNA: TGCGCCAGCAGCCCGGGCGTTCCCAGCGGGGGGGCCAGGTCTGCTGAGCAGTTCTTC.

The chain recombines TRBV5-8 with TRBJ2-3; the match to TRBD1 covers 8 bases. This CDR3 spans 15 amino acids. Germline V lookup: CDR1 SGHTS, CDR2 YDEGEE. V was pared by 4 bases and J by 0 bases, with 4 bases of the junction left unmatched. The CDR3 sequence: CASSPRTGSTDTQYF. As DNA, the CDR3 is TGTGCCAGCAGCCCTCGGACAGGGAGCACAGATACGCAGTATTTT.

The rearrangement joins TRBV30 to TRBJ1-4; D is uncertain. The CDR3 totals 15 residues. The germline V gene encodes CDR1 GTSNPN and CDR2 SVGIG (reference sequence). V was trimmed by 3 bases and J by 0 bases, leaving 11 bases between them. CDR3 amino acids: CAWSPPPATNEKLFF. For the CDR3, the DNA is TGTGCCTGGAGCCCACCCCCCGCAACTAATGAAAAACTGTTTTTT.

The chain carries TRBV27 and TRBJ1-5, with TRBD1 as a possible D gene (6 bases). Per the germline V gene, CDR1 is MNHEY and CDR2 is SMNVEV (reference sequence). The CDR3 runs 14 residues. V was trimmed by 1 base and J by 5 bases, leaving 9 bases between them. CDR3 loop: CASSLWGPDQPQHF. The CDR3 bases are TGTGCCAGCAGTTTATGGGGGCCGGATCAGCCCCAGCATTTT.

The V gene is TRBV12-3 or TRBV12-4, the J gene TRBJ1-2, with a weak D call TRBD1 (6 bases). This CDR3 comprises 12 residues. Trimming took 8 bases from V and 4 from J, leaving 11 bases between them. CDR3 in DNA: TGTGCCAGCCAGGGAGGGGGCTATGGCTACACCTTC. The encoded protein is CASQGGGYGYTF.

V usage is TRBV21-1 and J usage is TRBJ2-7; TRBD2, the table's D call, lacks a check against the DNA. TRBV21-1 counts as a pseudogene. This CDR3 spans 17 amino acids. Here the CDR3 DNA reads TGTGCCAGCAGCAAAGAGGTCGGGGATTTGCTGCCCTACGAGCAGTACTTC. Translation gives CASSKEVGDLLPYEQYF.

The chain recombines TRBV6-1 with TRBJ1-1; no clear D. The V gene's germline CDR1 is MNHNS and CDR2 SASEGT. V was pared by 3 bases and J by 1 base, with 12 bases between. The CDR3 is 15 amino acids. CDR3: CASSEAPFANTEAFF. Written as DNA, the CDR3 is TGTGCCAGCAGTGAGGCCCCATTCGCGAACACTGAAGCTTTCTTT.

The rearrangement uses TRBV12-3 or TRBV12-4 and TRBJ2-5; D unresolved. This CDR3 comprises 11 residues. Trimming removed 3 bases from V and 5 bases from J, with 4 bases in between. The CDR3 reads CASSFGETQYF. The CDR3 nucleotides read TGTGCCAGCAGTTTTGGGGAGACCCAGTACTTC.

In DNA, the CDR3 is TGTGCCAGCAGCTTAGGCGCCCCCAATCAGCCCCAGCATTTT. Protein: CASSLGAPNQPQHF. V gene TRBV7-9 combines with J gene TRBJ1-5; no reliable D call. This CDR3 spans 14 amino acids. Germline V gives CDR1 SEHNR, CDR2 FQNEAQ (reference sequence). V lost 1 base and J lost 3, with 7 bases in between. The full variable domain, with the rest looked up from reference TRBV7-9 and TRBJ1-5, is DTGVSQNPRHKITKRGQNVTFRCDPISEHNRLYWYRQTLGQGPEFLTYFQNEAQLEKSRLLSDRFSAERPKGSFSTLEIQRTEQGDSAMYLCASSLGAPNQPQHFGDGTRLSIL.

The chain uses TRBV2 and TRBJ2-2; D ambiguous. V was cut by 8 bases and J by 2 bases, with 6 bases left in between. The germline V gene encodes CDR1 SNHLY and CDR2 FYNNEI. The CDR3 covers 12 residues. The CDR3 region is CASRTNTGELFF. The CDR3 nucleotides read TGTGCCAGCCGCACAAACACCGGGGAGCTGTTTTTT.

The genes are TRBV4-3 and TRBJ1-1; D remains ambiguous. This CDR3 contains 13 residues. Germline assignment: CDR1 LGHNA and CDR2 YSLEER. V lost 0 bases and J lost 7, with 9 bases in between. CDR3 nucleotide sequence: TGCGCCAGCAGCCAAGATGGAATAGATGAAGCTTTCTTT. This sequence encodes CASSQDGIDEAFF.

The rearrangement links TRBV2 to TRBJ2-5; D gene unclear. V was shortened by 8 bases and J by 3 bases, with 7 bases between the two germline ends. Germline loops: CDR1 SNHLY, CDR2 FYNNEI. The CDR3 is 11 residues long. CDR3 sequence: CASRQKETQYF. CDR3 in DNA: TGTGCCAGCCGGCAGAAAGAGACCCAGTACTTC. The full variable domain, its missing parts supplied by reference TRBV2 and TRBJ2-5, is EPEVTQTPSHQVTQMGQEVILRCVPISNHLYFYWYRQILGQKVEFLVSFYNNEISEKSEIFDDQFSVERPDGSNFTLKIRSTKLEDSAMYFCASRQKETQYFGPGTRLLVL.

This chain uses TRBV5-6 with TRBJ2-1; D remains unclear. Germline CDR1 is SGHDT and CDR2 is YYEEEE. V dropped 1 base and J dropped 0 bases, with 5 bases sitting between them. This CDR3 is 14 amino acids long. The CDR3 region is CASSLRSSYNEQFF. The CDR3 bases are TGTGCCAGCAGCTTGAGGAGCTCCTACAATGAGCAGTTCTTC.

The chain uses TRBV30 and TRBJ1-5, with 11 nucleotides matching TRBD1. This CDR3 is built from 16 residues. Germline lookup yields CDR1 GTSNPN and CDR2 SVGIG (reference sequence). The trim removed 2 bases at V and 7 bases at J, leaving 10 bases unmatched. The chain's CDR3 is CAWSSTGTGGTQPQHF. CDR3 DNA: TGTGCCTGGAGTTCAACCGGGACAGGGGGTACCCAGCCCCAGCATTTT.

This clone has only one observation. The chain links TRBV7-9 to TRBJ1-5, with no clear D. V dropped 5 bases and J dropped 7 bases, with 12 bases sitting between them. The CDR3 sequence is 13 residues long. Per the germline V gene, CDR1 is SEHNR and CDR2 is FQNEAQ (reference sequence). The CDR3 here is CASSVTGSQPQHF. The CDR3 bases are TGTGCCAGCAGCGTAACGGGGTCACAGCCCCAGCATTTT. Full variable domain (outside the CDR3, taken from reference TRBV7-9 and TRBJ1-5): DTGVSQNPRHKITKRGQNVTFRCDPISEHNRLYWYRQTLGQGPEFLTYFQNEAQLEKSRLLSDRFSAERPKGSFSTLEIQRTEQGDSAMYLCASSVTGSQPQHFGDGTRLSIL.

CDR3 amino acids: CATLRGPSSTGELFF. The CDR3 DNA is TGTGCCACCCTCAGGGGACCTAGCAGCACCGGGGAGCTGTTTTTT. The chain recombines TRBV27 with TRBJ2-2; tentatively, D is TRBD1 (6 bases). Per germline, CDR1 MNHEY and CDR2 SMNVEV (reference sequence). CDR3 length equals 15 residues. Trimming removed 10 bases from V and 4 bases from J, with 19 bases in between.

V is TRBV7-2 and J is TRBJ2-2; no firm D call. The CDR3 has 16 residues. Germline V CDR1 and CDR2: SGHTA, FQGNSA. Trimming removed 0 bases from V and 0 bases from J, with 8 bases in between. The chain's CDR3 is CASSLAQFTNTGELFF. In DNA form, the CDR3 reads TGTGCCAGCAGCTTAGCACAATTTACGAACACCGGGGAGCTGTTTTTT.

This chain connects TRBV12-3 or TRBV12-4 to TRBJ2-1; D unclear. Trimming pared 4 bases from V and 15 bases from J, leaving 16 bases between. There are 12 residues in the CDR3. Written as DNA, the CDR3 is TGTGCCAGCAGTTCACGGCCCCCCGGGCGGTTCTTC. Translated, it gives CASSSRPPGRFF.

The chain uses TRBV12-3 or TRBV12-4 and TRBJ1-2; D is unresolved. The V end lost 3 bases, the J end lost 0 bases, and 5 bases lay between the germline ends. The CDR3 loop spans 13 amino acids. Here the CDR3 DNA reads TGTGCCAGCAGTTTGGCAGCTAACTATGGCTACACCTTC. Protein sequence: CASSLAANYGYTF.

The chain combines TRBV29-1 with TRBJ1-1; unclear D gene. V was pared by 6 bases and J by 0 bases, with 8 bases between. The germline V gene has CDR1 SQVTM and CDR2 ANQGSEA. The length of the CDR3 is 12 residues. In DNA, the CDR3 is TGCAGCGTCCGGAACGTGAACACTGAAGCTTTCTTT. Its protein product is CSVRNVNTEAFF.

The chain carries TRBV7-9 and TRBJ1-4; D gene uncertain. Trimming pared 2 bases from V and 3 bases from J, leaving 10 bases between. The CDR3 length is 15 residues. Germline assignment: CDR1 SEHNR and CDR2 FQNEAQ (reference sequence). Here the CDR3 reads CASSLTGMPNEKLFF. CDR3 in DNA: TGTGCCAGCAGCTTAACGGGTATGCCTAATGAAAAACTGTTTTTT. The full variable domain, its missing parts supplied by reference TRBV7-9 and TRBJ1-4, is DTGVSQNPRHKITKRGQNVTFRCDPISEHNRLYWYRQTLGQGPEFLTYFQNEAQLEKSRLLSDRFSAERPKGSFSTLEIQRTEQGDSAMYLCASSLTGMPNEKLFFGSGTQLSVL.